Below are 12 T cell receptor beta chains sequenced from a single sample in a study of T-cell reconstitution after alpha-beta-depleted transplantation in children. Using unique molecular identifiers, the investigators prepared the TCRbeta library. TCRdb redid the calling of the PCR reads with MiXCR, one entry per CDR3 protein. This sample has 300,000 to 400,000 distinct CDR3 sequences, with 15% to 20% found just once. Source: PBMCs, mostly from graft donor cells, taken 360 days after TCRalphabeta/CD19-depleted stem cell transplant. These receptors originate from a male patient between 2 and 10 years old who had a stem cell transplant for acute lymphoblastic leukemia, so the T cells may come from the graft donor.

The chain is built from TRBV9 and TRBJ2-7; TRBD2 matches at 8 bases. The V gene's germline CDR1 is SGDLS and CDR2 YYNGEE. The CDR3 sequence is 14 residues long. With 0 bases clipped from V and 4 bases from J, the junction kept 3 bases outside the gene matches. The CDR3 nucleotides read TGTGCCAGCAGCGTAGCGGGCGGGAGGTACGAGCAGTACTTC. It codes for CASSVAGGRYEQYF. Looking up the rest from reference TRBV9 and TRBJ2-7 gives the full variable domain: DSGVTQTPKHLITATGQRVTLRCSPRSGDLSVYWYQQSLDQGLQFLIQYYNGEERAKGNILERFSAQQFPDLHSELNLSSLELGDSALYFCASSVAGGRYEQYFGPGTRLTVT.

The sample holds many counts of this clonotype. The J gene is TRBJ2-3, the V gene TRBV21-1; the D call of TRBD1 is as the table states it, not checked on the DNA. TRBV21-1 is described as a pseudogene. The CDR3 loop spans 16 amino acids. DNA of the CDR3: TGTGCCAGCAGCAAGAATGGGAACAGGGGGGCAGATACGCAGTATTTT. Protein product: CASSKNGNRGADTQYF.

The chain joins TRBV29-1 to TRBJ2-3; 7 bases line up with TRBD1. V lost 6 bases and J lost 6; bases outside the gene matches: 12. The CDR3 consists of 14 residues. The germline CDR1 and CDR2 sequences are SQVTM and ANQGSEA. CDR3 bases: TGCAGCGTGAGCCCGACAGGGCCAGGGGATACGCAGTATTTT. It codes for CSVSPTGPGDTQYF.

The chain employs TRBV6-5 and TRBJ1-2; 10 positions match TRBD1. Per the germline V gene, CDR1 is MNHEY and CDR2 is SVGAGI. This CDR3 is 14 amino acids long. Losses at the gene ends were 6 bases for V and 7 bases for J; bases not matched to a gene: 8. This CDR3 reads CASSGQGERGGYTF. The CDR3 DNA sequence: TGTGCCAGCAGCGGACAGGGGGAGAGGGGTGGCTACACCTTC.

A few counts support this clonotype. J is TRBJ2-3 and V is TRBV20-1; 7 positions agree with TRBD2. There are 15 residues in the CDR3. The V segment lost 0 bases and the J segment 2 bases; nucleotides outside the gene matches: 5. Germline V gene data show CDR1 as DFQATT and CDR2 as SNEGSKA (reference sequence). CDR3 protein: CSARDRAGVTDTQYF. In DNA, the CDR3 is TGCAGTGCTAGAGATAGGGCGGGAGTCACAGATACGCAGTATTTT.

This clonotype showed up just a few times. The V gene is TRBV12-3 or TRBV12-4, the J gene TRBJ2-5; 10 bases match TRBD2. V gave up 8 bases and J gave up 5 bases; unmatched junction bases: 17. This CDR3 contains 17 residues. The CDR3 nucleotides read TGTGCCAGCGGCCCTAGCGGGAGAATTAATAGGGATGAGACCCAGTACTTC. Translated: CASGPSGRINRDETQYF.

This clonotype was seen only a few times. The V gene is TRBV27, the J gene TRBJ2-7; TRBD2 is a possible D gene (5 bases). Per germline, CDR1 MNHEY and CDR2 SMNVEV (reference sequence). The CDR3 extends over 16 amino acids. Trimming pared 3 bases from V and 5 bases from J, leaving 20 bases between. For the CDR3, the DNA is TGTGCCAGCAGTTTCGGACCGAACTCGGCTAGCCACGAGCAGTACTTC. Its protein product is CASSFGPNSASHEQYF.

This clonotype has just a few counts. This chain joins TRBV28 and TRBJ2-5, with D possibly TRBD1 on 6 matching bases. CDR3 length: 19 residues. The V end was cut by 3 bases, the J end by 5 bases, with 28 bases between. The V gene's germline CDR1 is MDHEN and CDR2 SYDVKM. The CDR3 DNA reads TGTGCCAGCAGTTTCTCGTCCGACCTCTACAGGGTATGGGGGGAGACCCAGTACTTC. It codes for CASSFSSDLYRVWGETQYF.

This clonotype was counted only a few times. The chain is built from TRBV6-2 or TRBV6-3 and TRBJ2-7; 13 bases match TRBD2. The CDR3 is 14 residues long. CDR1 MNHEY and CDR2 SVGEGT come from the germline V gene. J was trimmed by 5 bases and V by 8 bases; bases with no gene match: 6. The CDR3 loop is CASGWTSGSDEQYF. For the CDR3, the DNA is TGTGCCAGCGGATGGACTAGCGGGAGTGACGAGCAGTACTTC.

The chain carries TRBV6-2 or TRBV6-3 and TRBJ2-5; the D is unclear. Deletions cut 0 bases from V and 2 bases from J, with 10 bases between. This CDR3 contains 15 residues. Germline V gene lookup returns CDR1 MNHEY and CDR2 SVGEGT. CDR3 nucleotide sequence: TGTGCCAGCAGTTACTCGTTCGGTGGTCAAGAGACCCAGTACTTC. Translating gives CASSYSFGGQETQYF.

J is TRBJ2-2 and V is TRBV18; 8 positions agree with TRBD1. CDR1 is KGHSH and CDR2 is LQKENI in the germline V gene. Trimming removed 0 bases from V and 0 bases from J; junction bases left unmatched: 3. The CDR3 has 17 amino acids. CDR3 DNA sequence: TGTGCCAGCTCACCACCTCGGGACAGGTCGAACACCGGGGAGCTGTTTTTT. It is translated as CASSPPRDRSNTGELFF.

Ten or more counts support this clonotype. The chain combines TRBV12-3 or TRBV12-4 with TRBJ2-1; 9 nucleotides line up with TRBD2. Losses at the gene ends were 7 bases for V and 5 bases for J; bases not matched to a gene: 9. This CDR3 comprises 15 residues. The CDR3 is CASTPGLASHNEQFF. The CDR3 DNA sequence: TGTGCCAGCACCCCTGGACTAGCGAGTCACAATGAGCAGTTCTTC.